This T cell receptor (beta chain) comes out of a study of shared clonotypes between healthy human individuals. General study findings and limits: In four donors, 4.5% to 5.5% of naive CD4 clonotypes appeared in common. The sole specimen, blood, was sampled, and tissue repertoires likely differ.

About this clone: Its specificity is not known.

The germline V and J ends were trimmed by 3 bases and 5 bases, with 20 bases remaining between them. The germline CDR1 and CDR2 sequences are MDHEN and SYDVKM. The CDR3 is 16 amino acids. Profiled with immunoSEQ multiplex PCR; TCRdb holds only in-frame clones, not every one. The data contain over 2 million clones, around 96% of them seen just once; the ten biggest clones take up around 1.1%. The naive CD8 fraction comprised CD45RO-negative cells positively selected for CCR7 and excluded terminally differentiated effector memory CD45RA+ cells. The sequenced sample was naive CD8+ T cells sorted from blood. V usage is TRBV28 and J usage is TRBJ2-7; possible D gene TRBD1, 5 bases. This TCR was recovered from a man younger than 30 in good health. The CDR3 loop is CASSFSDWTRSDEQYF. CDR3 coding DNA: TGTGCCAGCAGTTTCAGTGATTGGACACGGTCCGACGAGCAGTACTTC.